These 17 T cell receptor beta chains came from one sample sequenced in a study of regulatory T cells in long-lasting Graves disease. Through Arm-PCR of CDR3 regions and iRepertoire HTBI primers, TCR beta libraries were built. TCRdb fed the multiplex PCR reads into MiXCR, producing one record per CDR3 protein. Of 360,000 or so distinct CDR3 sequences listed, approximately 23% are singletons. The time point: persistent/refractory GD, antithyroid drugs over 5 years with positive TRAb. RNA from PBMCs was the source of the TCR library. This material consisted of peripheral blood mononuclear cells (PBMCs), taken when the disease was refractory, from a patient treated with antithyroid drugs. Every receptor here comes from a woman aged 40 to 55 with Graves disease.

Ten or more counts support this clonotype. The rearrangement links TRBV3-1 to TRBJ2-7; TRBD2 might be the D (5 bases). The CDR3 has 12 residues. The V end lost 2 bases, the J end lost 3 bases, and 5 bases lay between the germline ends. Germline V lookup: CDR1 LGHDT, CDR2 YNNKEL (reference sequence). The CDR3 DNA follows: TGTGCCAGCAGCCAAACTAGCTACGAGCAGTACTTC. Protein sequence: CASSQTSYEQYF.

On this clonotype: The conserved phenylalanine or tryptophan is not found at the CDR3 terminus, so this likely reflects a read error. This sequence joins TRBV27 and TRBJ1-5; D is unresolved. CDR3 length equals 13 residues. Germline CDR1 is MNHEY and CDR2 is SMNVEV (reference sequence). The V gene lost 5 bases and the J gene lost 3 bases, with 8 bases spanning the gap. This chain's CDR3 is CASSLAYNQPQHS. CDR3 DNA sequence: TGTGCCAGCAGTCTAGCATACAATCAGCCCCAGCATTCT.

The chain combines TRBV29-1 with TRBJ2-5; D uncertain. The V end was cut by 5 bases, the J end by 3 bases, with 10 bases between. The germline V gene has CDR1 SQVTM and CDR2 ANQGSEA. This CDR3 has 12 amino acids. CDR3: CSVLAPKETQYF. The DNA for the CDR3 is TGCAGCGTTCTCGCTCCGAAAGAGACCCAGTACTTC. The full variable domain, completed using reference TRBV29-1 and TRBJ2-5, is SAVISQKPSRDICQRGTSLTIQCQVDSQVTMMFWYRQQPGQSLTLIATANQGSEATYESGFVIDKFPISRPNLTFSTLTVSNMSPEDSSIYLCSVLAPKETQYFGPGTRLLVL.

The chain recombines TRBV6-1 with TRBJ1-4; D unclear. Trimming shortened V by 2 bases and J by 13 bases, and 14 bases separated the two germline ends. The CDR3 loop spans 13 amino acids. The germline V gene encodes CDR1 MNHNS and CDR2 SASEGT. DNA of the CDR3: TGTGCCAGCAGTGAACCCCCCCCTCCCAGACTGTTTTTT. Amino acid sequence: CASSEPPPPRLFF.

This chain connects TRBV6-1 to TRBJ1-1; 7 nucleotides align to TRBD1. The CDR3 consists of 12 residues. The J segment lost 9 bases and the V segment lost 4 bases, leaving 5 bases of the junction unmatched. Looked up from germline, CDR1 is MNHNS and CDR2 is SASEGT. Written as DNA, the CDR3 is TGTGCCAGCAGTGTGGGGGGACAGAAAGCTTTCTTT. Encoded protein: CASSVGGQKAFF.

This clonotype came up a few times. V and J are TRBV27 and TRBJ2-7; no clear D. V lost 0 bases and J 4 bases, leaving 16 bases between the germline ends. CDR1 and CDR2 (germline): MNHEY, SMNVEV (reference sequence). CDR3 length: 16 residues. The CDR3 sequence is CASSLSPLSSIYEQYF. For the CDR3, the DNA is TGTGCCAGCAGTTTATCCCCGCTATCTTCGATTTACGAGCAGTACTTC.

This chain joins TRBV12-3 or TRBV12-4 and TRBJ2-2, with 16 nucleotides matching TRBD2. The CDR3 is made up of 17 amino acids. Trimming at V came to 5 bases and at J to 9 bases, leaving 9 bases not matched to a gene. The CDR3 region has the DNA TGTGCCAGCAGTCGACGGATGGGACTAGCGGGAGGGAGGGAGCTGTTTTTT. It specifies CASSRRMGLAGGRELFF.

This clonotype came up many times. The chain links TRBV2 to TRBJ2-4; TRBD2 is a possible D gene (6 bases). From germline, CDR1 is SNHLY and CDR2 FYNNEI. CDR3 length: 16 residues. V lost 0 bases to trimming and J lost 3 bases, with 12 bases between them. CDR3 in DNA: TGTGCCAGCAGTGAAGCGCTTCTGGGACTCAAAAACATTCAGTACTTC. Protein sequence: CASSEALLGLKNIQYF.

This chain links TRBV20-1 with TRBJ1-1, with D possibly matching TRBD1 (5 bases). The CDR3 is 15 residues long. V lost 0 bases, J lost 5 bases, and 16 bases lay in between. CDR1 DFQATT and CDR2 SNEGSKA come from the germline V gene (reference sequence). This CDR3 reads CSARDQKAGGTEAFF. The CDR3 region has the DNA TGCAGTGCTAGAGACCAAAAAGCCGGGGGAACTGAAGCTTTCTTT.

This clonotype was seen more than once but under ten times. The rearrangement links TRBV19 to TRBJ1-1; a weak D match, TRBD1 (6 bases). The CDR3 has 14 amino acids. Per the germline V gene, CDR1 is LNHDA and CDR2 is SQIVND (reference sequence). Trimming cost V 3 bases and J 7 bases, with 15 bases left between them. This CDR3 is CASSITYRVGEAFF. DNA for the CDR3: TGTGCCAGTAGTATTACCTACAGGGTGGGTGAAGCTTTCTTT.

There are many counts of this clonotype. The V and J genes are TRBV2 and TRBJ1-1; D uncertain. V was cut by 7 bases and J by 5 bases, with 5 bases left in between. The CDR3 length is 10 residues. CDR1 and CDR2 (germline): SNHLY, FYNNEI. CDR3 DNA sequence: TGTGCCAGCATTAGGACTGAAGCTTTCTTT. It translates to CASIRTEAFF.

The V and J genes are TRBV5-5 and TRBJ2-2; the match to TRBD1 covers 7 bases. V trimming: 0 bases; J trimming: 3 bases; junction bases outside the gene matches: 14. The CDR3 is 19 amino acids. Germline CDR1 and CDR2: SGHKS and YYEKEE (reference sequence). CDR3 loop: CASSLGGDSYFWDTGELFF. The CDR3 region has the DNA TGTGCCAGCAGCTTGGGAGGGGACAGCTACTTTTGGGACACCGGGGAGCTGTTTTTT.

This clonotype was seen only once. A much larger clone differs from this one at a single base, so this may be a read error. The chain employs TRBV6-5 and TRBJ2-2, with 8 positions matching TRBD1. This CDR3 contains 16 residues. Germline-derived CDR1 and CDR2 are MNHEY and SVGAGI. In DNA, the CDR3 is TGTGTCAGCAGTAACCCGACAGGGGAGGACACCGGGGAGCTGTTTTTT. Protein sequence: CVSSNPTGEDTGELFF.

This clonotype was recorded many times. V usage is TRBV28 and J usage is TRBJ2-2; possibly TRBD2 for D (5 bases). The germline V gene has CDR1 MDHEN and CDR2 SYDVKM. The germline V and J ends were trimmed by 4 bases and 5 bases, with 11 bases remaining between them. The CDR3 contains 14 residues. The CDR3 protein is CASSYIPGTGELFF. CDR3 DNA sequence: TGTGCCAGCAGTTACATCCCGGGAACCGGGGAGCTGTTTTTT. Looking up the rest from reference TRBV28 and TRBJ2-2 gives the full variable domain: DVKVTQSSRYLVKRTGEKVFLECVQDMDHENMFWYRQDPGLGLRLIYFSYDVKMKEKGDIPEGYSVSREKKERFSLILESASTNQTSMYLCASSYIPGTGELFFGEGSRLTVL.

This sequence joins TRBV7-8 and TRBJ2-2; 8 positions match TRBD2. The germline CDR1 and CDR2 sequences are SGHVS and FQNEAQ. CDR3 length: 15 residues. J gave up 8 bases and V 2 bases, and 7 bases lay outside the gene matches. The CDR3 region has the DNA TGTGCCAGCAGCTTAAGAGCGGGGGAAACTGGGGAGCTGTTTTTT. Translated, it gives CASSLRAGETGELFF.

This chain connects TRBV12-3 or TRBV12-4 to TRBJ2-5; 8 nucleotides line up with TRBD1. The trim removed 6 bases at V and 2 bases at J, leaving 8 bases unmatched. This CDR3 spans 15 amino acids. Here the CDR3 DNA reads TGTGCCAGCAGAAGTGACAGGGGCCCTCAAGAGACCCAGTACTTC. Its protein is CASRSDRGPQETQYF.

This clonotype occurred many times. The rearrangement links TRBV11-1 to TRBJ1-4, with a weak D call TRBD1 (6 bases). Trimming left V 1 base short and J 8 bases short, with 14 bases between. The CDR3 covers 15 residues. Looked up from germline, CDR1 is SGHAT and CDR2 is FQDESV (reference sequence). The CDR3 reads CASSLGDTKAEKLFF. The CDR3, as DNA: TGTGCCAGCAGCTTAGGGGACACGAAAGCCGAAAAACTGTTTTTT.